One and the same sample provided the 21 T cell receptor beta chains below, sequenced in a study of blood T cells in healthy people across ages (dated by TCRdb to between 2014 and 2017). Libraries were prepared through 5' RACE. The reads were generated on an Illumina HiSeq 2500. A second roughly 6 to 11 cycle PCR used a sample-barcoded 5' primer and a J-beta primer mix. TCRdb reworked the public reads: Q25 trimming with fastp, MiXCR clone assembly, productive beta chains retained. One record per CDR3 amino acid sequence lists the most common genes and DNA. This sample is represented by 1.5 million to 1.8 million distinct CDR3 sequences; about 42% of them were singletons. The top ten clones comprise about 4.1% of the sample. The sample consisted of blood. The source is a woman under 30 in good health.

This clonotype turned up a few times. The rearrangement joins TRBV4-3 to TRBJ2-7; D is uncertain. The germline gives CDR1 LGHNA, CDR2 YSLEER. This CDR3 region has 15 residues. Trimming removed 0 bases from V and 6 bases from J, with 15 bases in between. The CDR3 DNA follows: TGCGCCAGCAGCCAAGAAGATCAGTGGACCGCCGAGCAGTACTTC. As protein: CASSQEDQWTAEQYF.

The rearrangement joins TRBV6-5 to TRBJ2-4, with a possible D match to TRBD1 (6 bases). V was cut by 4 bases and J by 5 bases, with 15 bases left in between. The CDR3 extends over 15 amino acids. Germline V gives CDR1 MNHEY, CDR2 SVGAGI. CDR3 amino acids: CASSFKQGWENIQYF. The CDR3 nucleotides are TGTGCCAGCAGTTTTAAACAGGGATGGGAAAACATTCAGTACTTC.

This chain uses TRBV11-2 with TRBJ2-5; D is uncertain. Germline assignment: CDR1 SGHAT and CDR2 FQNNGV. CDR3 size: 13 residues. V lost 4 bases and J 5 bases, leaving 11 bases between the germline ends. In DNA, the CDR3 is TGTGCCAGCAGCTCCTCCAGAGCGGAGACCCAGTACTTC. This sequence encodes CASSSSRAETQYF.

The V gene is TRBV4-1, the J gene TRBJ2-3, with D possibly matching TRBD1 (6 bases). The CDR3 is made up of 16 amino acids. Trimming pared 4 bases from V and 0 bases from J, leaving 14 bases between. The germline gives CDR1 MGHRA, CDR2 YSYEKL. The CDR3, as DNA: TGCGCCAGCAGCCCCCCAGTGGGGGCTAGCACAGATACGCAGTATTTT. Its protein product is CASSPPVGASTDTQYF.

CDR3 sequence (DNA): TGCAGTGCTGAACTAGCGGGGGAAACCTACGAGCAGTACTTC. The encoded protein is CSAELAGETYEQYF. The J gene is TRBJ2-7, the V gene TRBV20-1; 11 nucleotides line up with TRBD2. The V segment lost 5 bases and the J segment 2 bases; nucleotides outside the gene matches: 5. Germline V gives CDR1 DFQATT, CDR2 SNEGSKA (reference sequence). The CDR3 runs 14 residues.

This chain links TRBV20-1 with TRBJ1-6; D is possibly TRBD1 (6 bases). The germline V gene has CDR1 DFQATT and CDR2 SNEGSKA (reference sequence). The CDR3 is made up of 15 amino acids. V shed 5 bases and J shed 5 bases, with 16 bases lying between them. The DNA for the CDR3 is TGCAGTGCTTCACCCTCCAACAGGGATAATTCACCCCTCCACTTT. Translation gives CSASPSNRDNSPLHF.

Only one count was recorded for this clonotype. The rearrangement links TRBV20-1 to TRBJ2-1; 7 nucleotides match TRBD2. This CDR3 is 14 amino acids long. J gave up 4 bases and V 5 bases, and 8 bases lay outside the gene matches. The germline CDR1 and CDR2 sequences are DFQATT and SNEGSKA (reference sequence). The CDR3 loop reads CSAPSGADYNEQFF. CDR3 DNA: TGCAGTGCTCCTAGCGGAGCCGATTACAATGAGCAGTTCTTC.

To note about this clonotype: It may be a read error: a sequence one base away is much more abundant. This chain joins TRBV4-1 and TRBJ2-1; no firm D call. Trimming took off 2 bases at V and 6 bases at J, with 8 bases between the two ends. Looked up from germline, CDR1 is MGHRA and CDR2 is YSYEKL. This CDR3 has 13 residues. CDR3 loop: CASSQLLCNEQFF. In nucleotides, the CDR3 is TGCGCCAGCAGCCAACTTTTATGCAATGAGCAGTTCTTC.

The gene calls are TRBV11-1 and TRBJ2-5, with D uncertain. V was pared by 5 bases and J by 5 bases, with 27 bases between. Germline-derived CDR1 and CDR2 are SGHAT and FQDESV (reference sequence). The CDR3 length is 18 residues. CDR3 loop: CASSARPDWATWVETQYF. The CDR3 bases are TGTGCCAGCAGCGCAAGACCAGACTGGGCGACGTGGGTGGAGACCCAGTACTTC.

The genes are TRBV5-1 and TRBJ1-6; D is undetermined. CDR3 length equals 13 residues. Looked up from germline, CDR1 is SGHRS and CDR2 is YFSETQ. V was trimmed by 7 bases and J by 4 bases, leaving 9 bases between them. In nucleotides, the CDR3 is TGCGCCAGCCAGAGAGATTATAATTCACCCCTCCACTTT. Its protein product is CASQRDYNSPLHF.

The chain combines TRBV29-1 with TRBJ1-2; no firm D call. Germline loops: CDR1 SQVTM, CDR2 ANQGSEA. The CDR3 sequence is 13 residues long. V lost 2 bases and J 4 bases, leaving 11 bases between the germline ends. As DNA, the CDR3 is TGCAGCGTTGAAAGTGGGCAGCTCTATGGCTACACCTTC. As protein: CSVESGQLYGYTF. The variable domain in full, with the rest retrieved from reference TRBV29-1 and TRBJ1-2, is SAVISQKPSRDICQRGTSLTIQCQVDSQVTMMFWYRQQPGQSLTLIATANQGSEATYESGFVIDKFPISRPNLTFSTLTVSNMSPEDSSIYLCSVESGQLYGYTFGSGTRLTVV.

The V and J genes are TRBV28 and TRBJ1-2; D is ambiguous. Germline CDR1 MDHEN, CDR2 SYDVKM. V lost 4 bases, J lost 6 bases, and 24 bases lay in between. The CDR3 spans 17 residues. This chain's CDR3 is CASSWHMGSTSTNGYTF. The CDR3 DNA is TGTGCCAGCAGTTGGCACATGGGGTCCACCTCTACCAATGGCTACACCTTC.

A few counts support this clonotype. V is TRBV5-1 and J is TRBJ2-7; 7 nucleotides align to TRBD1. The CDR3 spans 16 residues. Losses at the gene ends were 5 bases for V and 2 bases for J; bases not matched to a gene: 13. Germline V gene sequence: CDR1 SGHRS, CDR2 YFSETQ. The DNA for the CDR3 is TGCGCCAGCAGTCGCTCGACAGGGTTTGGGGCCTACGAGCAGTACTTC. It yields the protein CASSRSTGFGAYEQYF.

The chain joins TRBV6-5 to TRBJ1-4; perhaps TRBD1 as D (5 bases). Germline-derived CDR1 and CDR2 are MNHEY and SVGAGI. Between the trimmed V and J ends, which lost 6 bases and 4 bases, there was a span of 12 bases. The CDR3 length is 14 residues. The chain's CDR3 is CASRTDGFNEKLFF. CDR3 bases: TGTGCCAGCAGGACAGACGGATTTAATGAAAAACTGTTTTTT.

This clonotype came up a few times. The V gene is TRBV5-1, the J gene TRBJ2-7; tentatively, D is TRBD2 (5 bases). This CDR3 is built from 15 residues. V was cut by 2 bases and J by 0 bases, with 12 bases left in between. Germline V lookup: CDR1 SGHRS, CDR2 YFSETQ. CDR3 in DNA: TGCGCCAGCAGCTTATCATCCGGGATCTCCTACGAGCAGTACTTC. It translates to CASSLSSGISYEQYF.

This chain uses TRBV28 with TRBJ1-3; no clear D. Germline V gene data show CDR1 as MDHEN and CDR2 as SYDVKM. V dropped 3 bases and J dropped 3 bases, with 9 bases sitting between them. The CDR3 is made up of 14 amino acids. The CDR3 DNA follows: TGTGCCAGCAGTTTTGAGGGAAGTGGAAACACCATATATTTT. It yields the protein CASSFEGSGNTIYF.

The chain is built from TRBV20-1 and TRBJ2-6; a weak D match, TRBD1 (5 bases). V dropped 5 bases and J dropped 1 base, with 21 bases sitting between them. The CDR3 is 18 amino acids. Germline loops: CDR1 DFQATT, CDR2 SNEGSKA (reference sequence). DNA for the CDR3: TGCAGTGCTTTCATATTGGGCCTGGGGCCTTCTGGGGCCAACGTCCTGACTTTC. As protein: CSAFILGLGPSGANVLTF.

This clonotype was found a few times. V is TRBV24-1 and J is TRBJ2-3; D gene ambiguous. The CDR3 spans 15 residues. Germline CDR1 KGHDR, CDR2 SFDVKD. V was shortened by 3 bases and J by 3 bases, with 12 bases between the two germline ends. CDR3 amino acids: CATSDPRDWTDTQYF. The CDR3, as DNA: TGTGCCACCAGTGATCCACGAGACTGGACAGATACGCAGTATTTT.

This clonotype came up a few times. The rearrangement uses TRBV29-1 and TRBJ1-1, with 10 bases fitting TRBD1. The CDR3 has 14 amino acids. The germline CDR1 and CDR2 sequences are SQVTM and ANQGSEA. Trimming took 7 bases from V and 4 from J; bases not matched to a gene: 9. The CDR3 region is CSAVKGQGITEAFF. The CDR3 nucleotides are TGCAGCGCCGTCAAGGGACAGGGGATCACTGAAGCTTTCTTT. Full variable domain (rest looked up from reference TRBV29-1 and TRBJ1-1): SAVISQKPSRDICQRGTSLTIQCQVDSQVTMMFWYRQQPGQSLTLIATANQGSEATYESGFVIDKFPISRPNLTFSTLTVSNMSPEDSSIYLCSAVKGQGITEAFFGQGTRLTVV.

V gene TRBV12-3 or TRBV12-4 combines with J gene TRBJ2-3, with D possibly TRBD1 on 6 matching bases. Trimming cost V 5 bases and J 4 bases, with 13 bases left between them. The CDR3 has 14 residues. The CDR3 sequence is CASSPGARADTQYF. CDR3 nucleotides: TGTGCCAGCAGTCCAGGGGCGAGAGCAGATACGCAGTATTTT.

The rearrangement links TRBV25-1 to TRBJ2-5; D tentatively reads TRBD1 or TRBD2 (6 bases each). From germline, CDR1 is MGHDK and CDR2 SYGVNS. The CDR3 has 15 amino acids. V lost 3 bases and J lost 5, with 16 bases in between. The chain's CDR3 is CASSDGFGGRETQYF. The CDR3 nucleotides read TGTGCCAGCAGTGATGGGTTCGGGGGCCGGGAGACCCAGTACTTC.